This TCR beta chain was captured in a study of shared clonotypes between healthy human individuals. The protocol was immunoSEQ multiplex PCR, while the TCRdb copy is restricted to in-frame clones and leaves out a portion. This table has fewer than 3 million clones, about 90% appearing once. V was pared by 5 bases and J by 4 bases, with 11 bases between. The CDR3 consists of 13 residues. Germline values: CDR1 SEHNR, CDR2 FQNEAQ (reference sequence). This sequence joins TRBV7-9 and TRBJ1-2; D ambiguous. Sequencing was carried out using naive CD4+ T cells from PBMCs. Indicated subset: CD45RA+ positively selected. The TCR originated in a man aged 18-30 years in good health. Some clones in this sample may be carry-over from other donors' samples. CDR3 coding DNA: TGTGCCAGCAGCCCCGACGGAGCCTATGGCTACACCTTC. This gives the protein CASSPDGAYGYTF. The full variable domain, completed using reference TRBV7-9 and TRBJ1-2, is DTGVSQNPRHKITKRGQNVTFRCDPISEHNRLYWYRQTLGQGPEFLTYFQNEAQLEKSRLLSDRFSAERPKGSFSTLEIQRTEQGDSAMYLCASSPDGAYGYTFGSGTRLTVV.